This passage covers 2 T cell receptor beta chains from one sample sequenced in a study of response to subunit inactivated influenza vaccine (dated by TCRdb to about 2018). Sample time point, as interpreted from the label and publication: more than 40 days after influenza vaccine administration. Receptor libraries were prepared by RT-PCR. The sample was run on an Illumina HiSeq 2500. TCRdb reworked the public reads: Q25 trimming with fastp, MiXCR clone assembly, productive beta chains retained. Each record represents a unique CDR3 protein, reported with the most common genes and DNA among its rows. The sample contains some 480,000 distinct CDR3 sequences, about a tenth of them found a single time. The ten largest clones take up approximately 12% of the sample. The sequenced sample was PBMCs from blood, obtained around seven weeks after vaccination. Receptors were obtained from a man in his fifties who received an inactivated influenza vaccine. Donor details come from another sample of the same person, matched by shared clones.

Only a few counts were recorded for this clonotype. The chain carries TRBV6-5 and TRBJ1-5; D is uncertain. The CDR3 runs 15 residues. The V gene's germline CDR1 is MNHEY and CDR2 SVGAGI. Trimming left V 0 bases short and J 4 bases short, with 10 bases between. The CDR3 DNA reads TGTGCCAGCAGTTACTCCAGTTTGGGGAATCAGCCCCAGCATTTT. Amino acid sequence: CASSYSSLGNQPQHF.

There are a few counts of this clonotype. This chain joins TRBV20-1 and TRBJ2-7; perhaps D is TRBD1 or TRBD2 (5 bases each). Germline CDR1 DFQATT, CDR2 SNEGSKA (reference sequence). CDR3 length equals 13 residues. V gave up 6 bases and J gave up 3 bases, with 15 bases separating them. DNA of the CDR3: TGCAGTGCCGGTTCCGGGGCTTACTACGAGCAGTACTTC. It specifies CSAGSGAYYEQYF.